This T cell receptor beta chain derives from a study of cytomegalovirus exposure and HLA in healthy donors. As for the study in general: Earlier, approximately 110 million unique TCR beta sequences were recovered from roughly 170 million T cells by an analysis. Notes on the study in general: As a later analysis showed, several of the most significant clusters appeared to be linked to common viral pathogens. A later analysis reportedly found fewer N-insertions in an Asian-associated ancestry cluster than the approximately 660-donor mean.

Germline V CDR1 and CDR2: LNHDA, SQIVND (reference sequence). V was pared by 9 bases and J by 1 base, with 16 bases between. This CDR3 is 15 amino acids long. The donors gave bone marrow, and they were healthy. Primers included in the PCR were 60 Vbeta and 13 Jbeta primers. TCRdb keeps only in-frame clones here, not all; method: immunoSEQ multiplex PCR. The sample data list under 70,000 clones. On this clone: The antigen remains undetermined.

This receptor was taken from a man between 45 and 60 years old in good health and CMV-seropositive. V gene TRBV19 combines with J gene TRBJ1-5, with D perhaps matching TRBD1 (6 bases). The sequencing sample was made of PBMCs. Here the CDR3 reads CASEGRGASNQPQHF. DNA of the CDR3: TGTGCCAGCGAGGGGAGGGGGGCGAGCAATCAGCCCCAGCATTTT.